Below, 16 T cell receptor beta chains from the same sample are listed, as sequenced in a study of blood T cell repertoires in COVID-19. The protocol was immunoSEQ multiplex PCR, while the TCRdb copy is restricted to in-frame clones and leaves out a portion. The sample records 150,000 to 200,000 clones, about 83% being singletons. The sample was PBMCs or T cells enriched from blood (not recorded which). The receptors originated from a woman younger than 45 who had been exposed to COVID-19.

The V call is TRBV18, the J call TRBJ1-3; D remains unclear. The CDR3 has 15 residues. Germline CDR1 is KGHSH and CDR2 is LQKENI. The V gene lost 1 base and the J gene lost 0 bases, with 7 bases spanning the gap. The DNA of the CDR3 is TGTGCCAGCTCACCACGGGCAGACTCTGGAAACACCATATATTTT. Protein sequence: CASSPRADSGNTIYF.

The chain couples TRBV4-3 to TRBJ1-5, with TRBD1 matching 8 bases. Per the germline V gene, CDR1 is LGHNA and CDR2 is YSLEER. V lost 2 bases to trimming and J lost 5 bases; unmatched junction nucleotides: 17. The CDR3 has 19 residues. CDR3 loop: CASSQSWRLGTGGYQPQHF. The CDR3, as DNA: TGCGCCAGCAGCCAATCCTGGCGGCTCGGGACAGGTGGTTATCAGCCCCAGCATTTT.

A few counts support this clone. One junction end does not reproduce the germline sequence, and a read error may be involved. The V and J genes are TRBV7-7 and TRBJ2-5; tentatively, D is TRBD1 (6 bases). The CDR3 is 14 residues long. CDR1 and CDR2 (germline): SSHAT, FNYEAQ (reference sequence). This CDR3 is CASSPDSTFETQYF. DNA for the CDR3: TGTGCTAGCAGCCCGGACAGCACCTTCGAGACCCAGTACTTC.

The rearrangement links TRBV5-6 to TRBJ2-1; TRBD2 matches 7 bases. V was clipped by 4 bases and J by 4 bases; unmatched bases: 14. The V gene's germline CDR1 is SGHDT and CDR2 YYEEEE. This CDR3 is 17 amino acids long. The CDR3 DNA follows: TGTGCCAGCAGCCCACTGGCCCCTAGCGGATTATACAATGAGCAGTTCTTC. Translating it yields CASSPLAPSGLYNEQFF.

This chain uses TRBV9 with TRBJ2-3, with 10 positions matching TRBD2. The CDR3 is 16 amino acids. Trimming took 5 bases from V and 0 from J; bases not matched to a gene: 6. Germline V gene data show CDR1 as SGDLS and CDR2 as YYNGEE. The CDR3 here is CASSPRLAGSTDTQYF. In DNA, the CDR3 is TGTGCCAGCAGTCCCAGACTAGCGGGTAGCACAGATACGCAGTATTTT. Full variable domain (remainder filled in from reference TRBV9 and TRBJ2-3): DSGVTQTPKHLITATGQRVTLRCSPRSGDLSVYWYQQSLDQGLQFLIQYYNGEERAKGNILERFSAQQFPDLHSELNLSSLELGDSALYFCASSPRLAGSTDTQYFGPGTRLTVL.

This sequence joins TRBV7-2 and TRBJ2-7; D is unclear. Germline lookup yields CDR1 SGHTA and CDR2 FQGNSA. Trimming took 1 base from V and 5 from J, leaving 9 bases between them. The CDR3 has 13 amino acids. CDR3 sequence (DNA): TGTGCCAGCAGCTTAGGTACTATCGACGAGCAGTACTTC. This translates into CASSLGTIDEQYF.

In its sample, this clone was seen once. V and J are TRBV7-9 and TRBJ1-3; TRBD1 might be the D (5 bases). V lost 5 bases and J lost 2, with 7 bases in between. The CDR3 loop spans 13 amino acids. Germline lookup yields CDR1 SEHNR and CDR2 FQNEAQ (reference sequence). CDR3 DNA: TGTGCCAGCAGCGCAGGGCCTGGAAACACCATATATTTT. Translation: CASSAGPGNTIYF.

The V gene is TRBV6-5, the J gene TRBJ1-2; TRBD1 aligns across 10 bases. V dropped 5 bases and J dropped 8; count of bases not matched to a gene: 8. Germline CDR1 MNHEY, CDR2 SVGAGI. The CDR3 covers 14 residues. The CDR3 reads CASSLIGTGEGYTF. The CDR3 DNA reads as TGTGCCAGCAGTCTTATCGGGACAGGGGAAGGCTACACCTTC.

This chain links TRBV9 with TRBJ1-6; possible D gene TRBD1, 5 bases. Germline CDR1 is SGDLS and CDR2 is YYNGEE. V shed 0 bases and J shed 10 bases, with 8 bases lying between them. This CDR3 is 13 amino acids long. The CDR3: CASSVGQGSPLHF. CDR3 DNA: TGTGCCAGCAGCGTAGGTCAGGGATCACCCCTCCACTTT.

The V call is TRBV2, the J call TRBJ1-1; 10 nucleotides agree with TRBD1. V gave up 5 bases and J gave up 4 bases; unmatched junction bases: 7. The germline CDR1 and CDR2 sequences are SNHLY and FYNNEI. The CDR3 extends over 15 amino acids. The CDR3 nucleotides read TGTGCCAGCAGTCTGGACAGGGGGTCCCCCACTGAAGCTTTCTTT. It encodes CASSLDRGSPTEAFF.

V is TRBV6-2 or TRBV6-3 and J is TRBJ2-1; D may be TRBD2 (6 bases). This CDR3 comprises 15 residues. Per germline, CDR1 MNHEY and CDR2 SVGEGT. Trimming took 4 bases from V and 0 from J, leaving 10 bases between them. The CDR3 protein is CASSSHGGSYNEQFF. The CDR3 DNA is TGTGCCAGCAGTTCTCACGGGGGCTCCTACAATGAGCAGTTCTTC.

The chain joins TRBV18 to TRBJ2-1; TRBD2 aligns across 7 bases. Germline V gene sequence: CDR1 KGHSH, CDR2 LQKENI. The CDR3 has 15 amino acids. Trimming removed 2 bases from V and 2 bases from J; junction bases left unmatched: 3. As DNA, the CDR3 is TGTGCCAGCTCACCAACGGGGGGTCCCTACAATGAGCAGTTCTTC. It encodes CASSPTGGPYNEQFF.

Here the CDR3 reads CASSQTHRDRGRDNSPLHF. The CDR3 DNA reads TGCGCCAGCAGTCAAACTCACAGGGACAGGGGGCGAGATAATTCACCCCTCCACTTT. The chain couples TRBV23-1 to TRBJ1-6; TRBD1 aligns across 12 bases. TRBV23-1 is an ORF; its function is uncertain. This CDR3 comprises 19 residues. Trimming at V came to 2 bases and at J to 5 bases, leaving 10 bases not matched to a gene.

V and J are TRBV6-4 and TRBJ2-3; 8 nucleotides match TRBD2. With 7 bases clipped from V and 2 bases from J, the junction kept 5 bases outside the gene matches. The CDR3 has 14 amino acids. CDR1 is MRHNA and CDR2 is SNTAGT in the germline V gene. CDR3 nucleotide sequence: TGTGCCAGCAAGGAGCGGGGGACCACAGATACGCAGTATTTT. Translated: CASKERGTTDTQYF.

This clone has just a few counts. The chain recombines TRBV27 with TRBJ2-7, with D perhaps TRBD2 (6 bases). CDR1 MNHEY and CDR2 SMNVEV come from the germline V gene (reference sequence). The CDR3 extends over 14 amino acids. The V and J ends lost 3 bases and 2 bases respectively, with 11 bases between them. This CDR3 reads CASSFRPGAYEQYF. The CDR3 DNA sequence: TGTGCCAGCAGTTTTCGGCCGGGAGCCTACGAGCAGTACTTC.

J is TRBJ2-1 and V is TRBV9; the match to TRBD1 covers 7 bases. This CDR3 spans 14 amino acids. Germline CDR1 reads SGDLS; CDR2 reads YYNGEE. V dropped 4 bases and J dropped 7; count of bases not matched to a gene: 8. CDR3 region: CASSKWTGYNEQFF. The CDR3 nucleotides are TGTGCCAGCAGCAAATGGACAGGCTATAATGAGCAGTTCTTC.